The 21 T cell receptor beta chains below were found in one sample sequenced in a study of cytomegalovirus exposure and HLA in healthy donors. PCR amplification relied on 60 Vbeta primers (plus 13 Jbeta primers). Only in-frame clones appear in the TCRdb table, and some are missing; sequencing was by immunoSEQ multiplex PCR. The table has about 140,000 clones, roughly 70% seen once. The specimen sequenced was PBMCs. These receptors came from a man aged 45-60 years in good health and CMV-seropositive.

The chain has TRBV7-6 and TRBJ2-1; D call uncertain. Per germline, CDR1 SGHVS and CDR2 FNYEAQ. The CDR3 has 15 amino acids. Trimming left V 1 base short and J 4 bases short, with 11 bases between. The CDR3 is CASSLGQTRYNEQFF. Written as DNA, the CDR3 is TGTGCCAGCAGCTTAGGTCAGACAAGGTACAATGAGCAGTTCTTC.

The gene calls are TRBV6-6 and TRBJ2-5, with 7 positions matching TRBD1. Trimming took 7 bases from V and 1 from J; bases not matched to a gene: 3. From germline, CDR1 is MNHNY and CDR2 SVGAGI (reference sequence). This CDR3 is 13 amino acids long. The CDR3: CASKDRRQETQYF. In DNA form, the CDR3 reads TGTGCCAGCAAGGACAGGCGCCAAGAGACCCAGTACTTC.

V is TRBV5-1 and J is TRBJ2-1; 9 nucleotides align to TRBD1. Losses at the gene ends were 4 bases for V and 9 bases for J; bases not matched to a gene: 8. The CDR3 spans 14 residues. Germline loops: CDR1 SGHRS, CDR2 YFSETQ. The CDR3 reads CASSEQTGGSEQFF. DNA of the CDR3: TGCGCCAGCAGCGAACAAACAGGGGGCAGTGAGCAGTTCTTC.

On this clone itself: Other DNA variants within this sample encode the same CDR3. The chain joins TRBV5-5 to TRBJ2-3; D perhaps matches TRBD2 (5 bases). Germline V gives CDR1 SGHKS, CDR2 YYEKEE (reference sequence). The CDR3 covers 14 residues. V lost 0 bases and J 2 bases, leaving 7 bases between the germline ends. CDR3 coding DNA: TGTGCCAGCAGCTTGGCGGGGTACACAGATACGCAGTATTTT. Amino acids: CASSLAGYTDTQYF. Full variable domain (missing parts from reference TRBV5-5 and TRBJ2-3): DAGVTQSPTHLIKTRGQQVTLRCSPISGHKSVSWYQQVLGQGPQFIFQYYEKEERGRGNFPDRFSARQFPNYSSELNVNALLLGDSALYLCASSLAGYTDTQYFGPGTRLTVL.

V gene TRBV6-1 combines with J gene TRBJ2-1; no definite D call. From germline, CDR1 is MNHNS and CDR2 SASEGT. The CDR3 spans 15 residues. Trimming cost V 1 base and J 0 bases, with 7 bases left between them. The CDR3 DNA reads as TGTGCCAGCAGTGAAGAAATGAGCTCCTACAATGAGCAGTTCTTC. It specifies CASSEEMSSYNEQFF.

This clone was seen a handful of times. The chain couples TRBV7-2 to TRBJ2-5; weak D call: TRBD1 (6 bases). The length of the CDR3 is 13 residues. Germline assignment: CDR1 SGHTA and CDR2 FQGNSA. V shed 5 bases and J shed 6 bases, with 13 bases lying between them. The CDR3 sequence: CASSVRDTKTQYF. CDR3 DNA: TGTGCCAGCAGCGTCCGGGACACCAAGACCCAGTACTTC.

The rearrangement uses TRBV2 and TRBJ2-7, with 8 bases that match TRBD1. Germline assignment: CDR1 SNHLY and CDR2 FYNNEI. This CDR3 spans 17 amino acids. The junction had 16 bases not matched to a gene; V was cut back by 7 bases and J by 2 bases. DNA of the CDR3: TGTGCCAGCAACCCGAATACCCCGACAGGGGACGCCTACGAGCAGTACTTC. Translating gives CASNPNTPTGDAYEQYF.

The CDR3 reads CAASPEVFSGYTF. In nucleotides, the CDR3 is TGTGCCGCCAGCCCAGAGGTTTTCAGTGGCTACACCTTC. The chain joins TRBV10-3 to TRBJ1-2; D gene ambiguous. The CDR3 is made up of 13 amino acids. CDR1 and CDR2 (germline): ENHRY, SYGVKD. The V end was cut by 11 bases, the J end by 7 bases, with 20 bases between.

J is TRBJ1-2 and V is TRBV10-3; tentative D call: TRBD1 (6 bases). The CDR3 is 15 amino acids. V gave up 5 bases and J gave up 1 base, with 14 bases separating them. Germline CDR1 is ENHRY and CDR2 is SYGVKD. The CDR3 loop reads CAISPDRSLNYGYTF. DNA for the CDR3: TGTGCCATCAGTCCCGACAGGAGTCTTAACTATGGCTACACCTTC.

This chain connects TRBV5-1 to TRBJ2-1; D possibly corresponds to TRBD1 (5 bases). Per the germline V gene, CDR1 is SGHRS and CDR2 is YFSETQ. This CDR3 comprises 14 residues. Trimming removed 2 bases from V and 6 bases from J, with 12 bases in between. The CDR3 sequence: CASSFLTGPNEQFF. The CDR3, as DNA: TGCGCCAGCAGCTTTCTTACAGGCCCCAATGAGCAGTTCTTC.

V and J are TRBV29-1 and TRBJ2-3; D call uncertain. CDR3 length: 11 amino acids. V was pared by 6 bases and J by 7 bases, with 11 bases between. The germline gives CDR1 SQVTM, CDR2 ANQGSEA. The CDR3 region is CSVVHLNTQYF. DNA for the CDR3: TGCAGCGTAGTACACCTTAATACGCAGTATTTT.

The rearrangement joins TRBV4-3 to TRBJ2-4; TRBD2 might be the D (7 bases). The V and J ends lost 1 base and 3 bases respectively, with 13 bases between them. The length of the CDR3 is 16 residues. Germline CDR1 reads LGHNA; CDR2 reads YSLEER. CDR3 sequence: CASSQGGGGNKNIQYF. DNA for the CDR3: TGCGCCAGCAGCCAAGGAGGGGGAGGGAACAAAAACATTCAGTACTTC.

This clone appeared once. The genes are TRBV19 and TRBJ1-6, with D possibly TRBD1 on 5 matching bases. Between the trimmed V and J ends, which lost 10 bases and 8 bases, there was a span of 18 bases. Germline V gives CDR1 LNHDA, CDR2 SQIVND (reference sequence). The CDR3 loop spans 14 amino acids. The CDR3 DNA reads TGTGCCACCCAGAACCTGGGAGGGGATTCACCCCTCCACTTT. Encoded protein: CATQNLGGDSPLHF.

This rearrangement joins TRBV6-5 to TRBJ1-3; possible D gene TRBD1, 5 bases. The germline gives CDR1 MNHEY, CDR2 SVGAGI. V gave up 6 bases and J gave up 0 bases, with 9 bases separating them. The CDR3 runs to 14 residues. The CDR3 region is CASRRGTSGNTIYF. The CDR3 nucleotides read TGTGCCAGCAGGCGGGGGACCTCTGGAAACACCATATATTTT.

The chain is built from TRBV19 and TRBJ2-5; 7 bases align to TRBD2. CDR1 is LNHDA and CDR2 is SQIVND in the germline V gene (reference sequence). Trimming cost V 9 bases and J 0 bases; bases outside gene matches: 10. The CDR3 loop spans 15 amino acids. DNA of the CDR3: TGTGCCAGCAGCGCGCGAGCGGGAAACCAAGAGACCCAGTACTTC. Encoded protein: CASSARAGNQETQYF.

The V call is TRBV15, the J call TRBJ2-7; maybe TRBD1 (6 bases). Per germline, CDR1 LNHNV and CDR2 YYDKDF (reference sequence). The CDR3 contains 13 residues. Trimming took 1 base from V and 6 from J, leaving 10 bases between them. CDR3 protein: CATSRGGRVEQYF. Here the CDR3 DNA reads TGTGCCACCAGCAGAGGGGGGCGGGTCGAGCAGTACTTC. Looking up the rest from reference TRBV15 and TRBJ2-7 gives the full variable domain: DAMVIQNPRYQVTQFGKPVTLSCSQTLNHNVMYWYQQKSSQAPKLLFHYYDKDFNNEADTPDNFQSRRPNTSFCFLDIRSPGLGDTAMYLCATSRGGRVEQYFGPGTRLTVT.

The rearrangement links TRBV4-1 to TRBJ1-4; D is perhaps TRBD1 (6 bases). CDR1 MGHRA and CDR2 YSYEKL come from the germline V gene. This CDR3 has 15 amino acids. The ends were cut back, 4 bases at V and 10 bases at J, with 19 bases in the middle. For the CDR3, the DNA is TGCGCCAGCAGCCTCCCGAATGAGGGAGGGGGAAAACTGTTTTTT. Protein: CASSLPNEGGGKLFF.

A single count supports this clone. V and J are TRBV14 and TRBJ1-1, with D possibly matching TRBD1 (6 bases). The CDR3 totals 13 residues. The V and J ends lost 4 bases and 4 bases respectively, with 10 bases between them. Germline V CDR1 and CDR2: SGHDN, FVKESK. CDR3 in amino acids: CASSRQQGTEAFF. Written as DNA, the CDR3 is TGTGCCAGCAGCCGACAACAGGGCACTGAAGCTTTCTTT.

This clone was detected only a few times. The chain joins TRBV10-1 to TRBJ1-1; the D is unclear. Germline loops: CDR1 WNHNN, CDR2 SYGVQD (reference sequence). The V end lost 6 bases, the J end lost 1 base, and 9 bases lay between the germline ends. The length of the CDR3 is 13 residues. The CDR3 DNA reads TGCGCCAGCAGCGTTACATGGAACACTGAAGCTTTCTTT. Translated, it gives CASSVTWNTEAFF.

The gene calls are TRBV14 and TRBJ2-1; 8 bases are a match to TRBD1. The V segment lost 1 base and the J segment 3 bases; nucleotides outside the gene matches: 2. CDR1 is SGHDN and CDR2 is FVKESK in the germline V gene. The CDR3 has 15 residues. The CDR3 DNA reads TGTGCCAGCAGCCAAGTGGGGACAGGCTACAATGAGCAGTTCTTC. It is translated as CASSQVGTGYNEQFF.

The rearrangement uses TRBV4-3 and TRBJ2-2, with 7 bases fitting TRBD1. Germline trimming cut 4 bases from V and 1 base from J; bases unmatched to any gene: 3. The CDR3 totals 15 residues. CDR1 and CDR2 (germline): LGHNA, YSLEER. CDR3 in amino acids: CASSPGDRNTGELFF. The CDR3, as DNA: TGCGCCAGCAGCCCTGGGGACAGGAACACCGGGGAGCTGTTTTTT.